Sequencing of this TCR beta chain was carried out in a study of T-cell memory formation after mild COVID-19. The study, taken as a whole, reports: Pre-infection memory carried some responding clones, suggesting that cross-reactive memory joined.

Trimming shortened V by 4 bases and J by 0 bases, and 16 bases separated the two germline ends. This CDR3 contains 17 residues. From germline, CDR1 is SGHAT and CDR2 FQNNGV. In regard to this clonotype: The antigen remains unidentified.

Using its own MiXCR run on the 5' RACE reads, TCRdb lists one record per CDR3 protein. The sample records fewer than 700,000 distinct CDR3 sequences, roughly 20% being singletons. This receptor was identified in an adult woman who had mild COVID-19 (a few samples of this study predate the infection). Cell type and time point are not known. V is TRBV11-2 and J is TRBJ2-4; the D is unclear. Specimen: PBMCs or a T cell subset sorted from them (not recorded which). The CDR3 DNA is TGTGCCAGCAGCTCCAGAGGTCTCAACCTAGCCAAAAACATTCAGTACTTC. Translated: CASSSRGLNLAKNIQYF.